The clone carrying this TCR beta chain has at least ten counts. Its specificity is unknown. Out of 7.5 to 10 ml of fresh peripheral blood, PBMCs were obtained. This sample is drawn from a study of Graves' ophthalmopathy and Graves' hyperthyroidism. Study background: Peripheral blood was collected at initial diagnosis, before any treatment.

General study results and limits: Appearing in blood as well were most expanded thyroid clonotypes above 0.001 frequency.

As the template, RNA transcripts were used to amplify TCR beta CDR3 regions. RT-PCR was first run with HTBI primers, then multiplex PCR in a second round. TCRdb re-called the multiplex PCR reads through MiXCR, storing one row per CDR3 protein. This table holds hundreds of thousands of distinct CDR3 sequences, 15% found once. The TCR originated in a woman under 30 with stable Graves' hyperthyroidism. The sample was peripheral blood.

The CDR3 is CASSYRQGWETQYF. The CDR3 nucleotides read TGTGCCAGCAGTTACAGACAGGGGTGGGAGACCCAGTACTTC. V and J are TRBV6-5 and TRBJ2-5; 8 bases fit TRBD1. The V segment lost 2 bases and the J segment 5 bases; nucleotides outside the gene matches: 4. The CDR3 is 14 residues long. Germline V gives CDR1 MNHEY, CDR2 SVGAGI.